This is a list of T cell receptor beta chains from one sample in a study of T cell changes during pregnancy in multiple sclerosis. Produced via immunoSEQ multiplex PCR; TCRdb's table is partial and in-frame only. The data show around 75,000 clones, 94% seen once. Sequenced here: CD4+ T cells from peripheral blood mononuclear cells, sampled after pregnancy. The source of these receptors is a female donor with multiple sclerosis, enrolled in a pregnancy study. Each CDR3 is given with its conserved first and last residue.

j_call | cdr3_length | v_call | cdr3_aa
- | 17 | TRBV5-1 | CASSSGLAGGTSYEQYF
TRBJ1-1 | 14 | TRBV7-8 | CASSPGTGFTEAFF
TRBJ2-5 | 14 | TRBV5-1 | CASSLDRGQETQYF
TRBJ2-5 | 14 | TRBV6-5 | CASSYGTLQETQYF
TRBJ2-6 | 16 | TRBV5-1 | CASSLGGASGANVLTF
TRBJ2-1 | 17 | TRBV7-2 | CASSPVRGLASYNEQFF
TRBJ1-2 | 16 | TRBV6-1 | CASSEAIGQGYSGYTF
TRBJ2-7 | 17 | TRBV4-2 | CASSQAGEGTGVDEQYF
TRBJ1-3 | 17 | TRBV28 | CASSFLQGINSGNTIYF
TRBJ1-2 | 14 | TRBV28 | CASSLPQGIPGYTF
TRBJ1-2 | 15 | TRBV15 | CATSRPGTGHYGYTF
TRBJ2-1 | 12 | TRBV28 | CASTSVQGSYFF
TRBJ2-7 | 16 | TRBV19 | CASSIRWDRGTYEQYF
TRBJ1-5 | 17 | TRBV10-3 | CAISPGDRTPRNQPQHF
TRBJ2-3 | 20 | TRBV5-1 | CASSKPLGLAGAVGTDTQYF
TRBJ2-7 | 16 | TRBV27 | CASSPSRSGRRYEQYF
TRBJ2-5 | 16 | TRBV18 | CASSPSFSGSRETQYF
TRBJ2-1 | 14 | TRBV7-9 | CASSLILADNEQFF
TRBJ1-2 | 15 | TRBV28 | CASSPGTVDTYGYTF
TRBJ2-1 | 16 | TRBV5-4 | CASSLLGLAGNNEQFF
TRBJ1-2 | 14 | TRBV6-1 | CASSERADRGSYTF
TRBJ1-2 | 13 | TRBV5-4 | CASSLGTAYGYTF
TRBJ2-2 | 16 | TRBV29-1 | CSVEEGWAGGTGELFF
TRBJ2-1 | 18 | TRBV19 | CASSIRRLRQGRGNEQFF
TRBJ2-2 | 16 | TRBV7-9 | CAVQTSGLARAGELFF
TRBJ2-7 | 15 | TRBV21-1 | CATIPYGGRGYEQYF
TRBJ2-3 | 17 | TRBV21-1 | CASSKTPETSDTDTQYF
TRBJ2-3 | 16 | TRBV6-1 | CASSAGGASRTDTQYF
TRBJ2-1 | 16 | TRBV19 | CASSILAGGGGNEQFF
TRBJ2-3 | 13 | TRBV18 | CASSPTGVDTQYF
TRBJ2-7 | 14 | TRBV19 | CASSLRDSTYEQYF
TRBJ2-5 | 17 | TRBV13 | CASSPTYGSGVQETQYF
TRBJ2-1 | 15 | TRBV6-6 | CASSTRGYRRGEQFF
TRBJ1-2 | 14 | TRBV7-8 | CASSPVGGAFGYTF
TRBJ2-3 | 17 | TRBV27 | CASSFRLLAGGTDTQYF
TRBJ1-1 | 17 | TRBV30 | CAWSVPGGRAMNTEAFF
TRBJ2-1 | 13 | TRBV6-5 | CASSYLRGNEQFF
TRBJ1-2 | 16 | TRBV28 | CASSPTGLGAIYGYTF
TRBJ1-2 | 13 | TRBV7-9 | CASSSSGVAGYTF
TRBJ2-1 | 17 | TRBV5-4 | CASSPGAGLAEHNEQFF
TRBJ2-1 | 16 | TRBV7-2 | CASSLGTSGYGNEQFF
TRBJ2-7 | 14 | TRBV11-1 | CASSLGATVYEQYF
TRBJ2-5 | 16 | TRBV4-1 | CASSQETLGVMATQYF
TRBJ2-2 | 16 | TRBV30 | CAWDVASGRASGELFF
TRBJ1-3 | 13 | TRBV6-5 | CASSGVSGNTIYF
TRBJ2-3 | 15 | TRBV6-5 | CASRGLTLSTDTQYF
TRBJ1-1 | 15 | TRBV28 | CASRSLLQKYTEAFF
TRBJ2-6 | 15 | TRBV14 | CASSRTPSGANVLTF
TRBJ2-5 | 14 | TRBV5-1 | CASSPFNRQETQYF
TRBJ2-5 | 15 | TRBV6-6 | CASSSILGGRETQYF
TRBJ2-1 | 18 | TRBV13 | CASSFGYRRAQIADEQFF
TRBJ2-1 | 15 | TRBV9 | CASSTGLAPGDEQFF
TRBJ1-1 | 14 | TRBV19 | CASMGGQRHTEAFF